The 6 T cell receptor beta chains below were found in one sample sequenced in a study of blood T cell repertoires in COVID-19. This table comes from immunoSEQ multiplex PCR, and its TCRdb copy is limited to in-frame clones, with some not included. The sample holds 31,000 or so clones, roughly nine tenths seen once. Input material: peripheral blood. The source of these receptors is an elderly man with acute or convalescent COVID-19.

The chain combines TRBV28 with TRBJ2-7; TRBD1 might be the D (6 bases). V lost 5 bases and J lost 5, with 19 bases in between. CDR1 and CDR2 from the germline V gene are MDHEN and SYDVKM. This CDR3 is 15 amino acids long. This CDR3 is CASSTPQGRTHEQYF. In DNA, the CDR3 is TGTGCCAGCAGTACCCCCCAGGGGCGTACTCACGAGCAGTACTTC.

CDR3 region: CASSQTGQGNGYTF. The CDR3 DNA is TGCGCCAGCAGCCAAACGGGACAGGGGAATGGCTACACCTTC. This chain uses TRBV5-1 with TRBJ1-2, with 10 bases identical to TRBD1. The junction had 6 bases not matched to a gene; V was cut back by 4 bases and J by 6 bases. CDR3 size: 14 residues. The germline V gene has CDR1 SGHRS and CDR2 YFSETQ.

Comments on this clone: The junction departs from the called germline gene at one end, perhaps through a read error. V usage is TRBV20-1 and J usage is TRBJ2-3, with D possibly TRBD2 on 5 matching bases. The V gene's germline CDR1 is DFQATT and CDR2 SNEGSKA (reference sequence). CDR3 length equals 11 residues. The CDR3 nucleotides read TGCAGTGCCAGAGGAGGCCGAAGGCAGTATTTT. Amino acids: CSARGGRRQYF.

The genes are TRBV5-1 and TRBJ1-4; 7 bases fit TRBD1. Germline CDR1 SGHRS, CDR2 YFSETQ. Trimming took 4 bases from V and 3 from J; bases not matched to a gene: 3. The CDR3 contains 14 residues. The CDR3 DNA sequence: TGCGCCAGCAGCCGGGGACAGCCTAATGAAAAACTGTTTTTT. The encoded protein is CASSRGQPNEKLFF. Full variable domain (rest looked up from reference TRBV5-1 and TRBJ1-4): KAGVTQTPRYLIKTRGQQVTLSCSPISGHRSVSWYQQTPGQGLQFLFEYFSETQRNKGNFPGRFSGRQFSNSRSEMNVSTLELGDSALYLCASSRGQPNEKLFFGSGTQLSVL.

The V gene is TRBV12-5, the J gene TRBJ2-3; D gene unclear. Germline V gives CDR1 LGHNT, CDR2 FRNRAP. The V end was cut by 6 bases, the J end by 4 bases, with 17 bases between. This CDR3 region has 15 residues. In DNA, the CDR3 is TGTGCTAGTGGCCTTACTTATAGCTGGGCAGATACGCAGTATTTT. This sequence encodes CASGLTYSWADTQYF.

CDR3 sequence: CTSSQDFVGGADTQYF. In DNA form, the CDR3 reads TGCACCAGCAGCCAAGATTTTGTGGGAGGGGCGGATACGCAGTATTTT. The chain employs TRBV1 and TRBJ2-3; TRBD2 was called by the table and not checked on the DNA. TRBV1 is designated a pseudogene. This CDR3 spans 16 amino acids.